The 19 T cell receptor beta chains reported below all come from one sample, sequenced in a study of blood T cell repertoires in COVID-19. Repertoires were generated with immunoSEQ multiplex PCR, while TCRdb's copy carries only in-frame clones and drops some. The sample includes 85,000 to 120,000 clones, over 65% of them seen just once. Sequenced sample: peripheral blood. All receptors come from a human donor in a cohort sampled during active COVID-19.

V is TRBV7-9 and J is TRBJ2-1; 7 bases are a match to TRBD1. In germline, CDR1 is SEHNR, CDR2 FQNEAQ (reference sequence). The CDR3 consists of 13 residues. J was trimmed by 6 bases and V by 5 bases; bases with no gene match: 4. The CDR3 is CASSPTGVNEQFF. The DNA of the CDR3 is TGTGCCAGCAGCCCCACAGGGGTCAATGAGCAGTTCTTC.

The chain is built from TRBV2 and TRBJ2-1; 13 bases match TRBD2. The CDR3 length is 15 residues. J lost 9 bases, V lost 6 bases, and 8 bases had no gene match. Germline CDR1 reads SNHLY; CDR2 reads FYNNEI. DNA for the CDR3: TGTGCCAGCAGGGCACTAGCGGGGGGGACGGGTGAGCAGTTCTTC. This codes for CASRALAGGTGEQFF.

V usage is TRBV6-5 and J usage is TRBJ1-5; D possibly corresponds to TRBD1 (5 bases). Germline V lookup: CDR1 MNHEY, CDR2 SVGAGI. The CDR3 loop spans 13 amino acids. Trimming stripped 5 bases from V and 9 bases from J, with 14 bases between. CDR3 coding DNA: TGTGCCAGCAGTCCCCGGGACTTACGGCCCCAGCATTTT. This gives the protein CASSPRDLRPQHF.

The chain combines TRBV6-2 or TRBV6-3 with TRBJ2-3; D unresolved. The CDR3 loop spans 11 amino acids. Germline values: CDR1 MNHEY, CDR2 SVGEGT. V was pared by 5 bases and J by 2 bases, with 2 bases between. CDR3 DNA: TGTGCCAGCAGTCACACAGATACGCAGTATTTT. This translates into CASSHTDTQYF.

The chain joins TRBV6-5 to TRBJ1-2; 7 bases are shared with TRBD1. Per the germline V gene, CDR1 is MNHEY and CDR2 is SVGAGI. J lost 7 bases, V lost 0 bases, and 8 bases had no gene match. The length of the CDR3 is 15 residues. The DNA of the CDR3 is TGTGCCAGCAGTTACTCTGGGACAGCCTACGGTGGCTACACCTTC. Amino acid sequence: CASSYSGTAYGGYTF.

The genes are TRBV6-1 and TRBJ1-5; D call uncertain. Germline V lookup: CDR1 MNHNS, CDR2 SASEGT. Trimming pared 0 bases from V and 2 bases from J, leaving 8 bases between. This CDR3 comprises 15 residues. The CDR3 coding sequence is TGTGCCAGCAGTGAAGCGCCGGCGGGCAATCAGCCCCAGCATTTT. This codes for CASSEAPAGNQPQHF.

This sequence joins TRBV29-1 and TRBJ1-4; D possibly corresponds to TRBD1 (5 bases). CDR1 SQVTM and CDR2 ANQGSEA come from the germline V gene. The CDR3 sequence is 20 residues long. V was clipped by 0 bases and J by 2 bases, with 25 bases between them. CDR3 region: CSVEDPLSRGIPSTNEKLFF. The CDR3 DNA reads TGCAGCGTTGAAGATCCTCTAAGTCGGGGGATACCTTCGACTAATGAAAAACTGTTTTTT. Combining the CDR3 with reference TRBV29-1 and TRBJ1-4 gives the whole variable domain SAVISQKPSRDICQRGTSLTIQCQVDSQVTMMFWYRQQPGQSLTLIATANQGSEATYESGFVIDKFPISRPNLTFSTLTVSNMSPEDSSIYLCSVEDPLSRGIPSTNEKLFFGSGTQLSVL.

This rearrangement joins TRBV23-1 to TRBJ1-5; D might be TRBD1 (5 bases). TRBV23-1 is filed as an ORF, its function uncertain. The V end lost 1 base, the J end lost 2 bases, and 30 bases lay between the germline ends. The CDR3 is 22 amino acids. The CDR3 protein is CASSQFSAGGVAVLCGNQPQHF. DNA of the CDR3: TGCGCCAGCAGTCAATTTTCGGCGGGGGGGGTGGCCGTACTGTGTGGCAATCAGCCCCAGCATTTT.

DNA of the CDR3: TGTGCCAGCAGCCACCGTCAGATCAATGAGCAGTTCTTC. It encodes CASSHRQINEQFF. The chain is built from TRBV14 and TRBJ2-1; no firm D call. V lost 3 bases and J lost 6, with 9 bases in between. Germline CDR1 SGHDN, CDR2 FVKESK. This CDR3 contains 13 residues.

The J gene is TRBJ1-5, the V gene TRBV30; no reliable D call. The CDR3 sequence is 13 residues long. The V gene's germline CDR1 is GTSNPN and CDR2 SVGIG (reference sequence). V was shortened by 2 bases and J by 4 bases, with 9 bases between the two germline ends. The CDR3 is CAWSYDKNQPQHF. CDR3 in DNA: TGTGCCTGGAGTTATGACAAAAATCAGCCCCAGCATTTT.

The CDR3 nucleotides read TGTGCCAGCAATTTCAATACAGGGAAGTCGTACTTC. It is translated as CASNFNTGKSYF. The rearrangement joins TRBV6-5 to TRBJ2-7, with D perhaps TRBD1 (6 bases). With 7 bases removed from V and 12 bases from J, the gap between germline ends came to 19 bases. The CDR3 has 12 residues. Per the germline V gene, CDR1 is MNHEY and CDR2 is SVGAGI.

The V and J genes are TRBV27 and TRBJ2-7; 8 bases are a match to TRBD2. Looked up from germline, CDR1 is MNHEY and CDR2 is SMNVEV (reference sequence). This CDR3 region has 16 residues. V trimming: 2 bases; J trimming: 2 bases; junction bases outside the gene matches: 8. The CDR3 region has the DNA TGTGCCAGCAGTTTAACGGGGGGGCCCAGGCCCTACGAGCAGTACTTC. Translation gives CASSLTGGPRPYEQYF.

The V call is TRBV3-1 (or the pseudogene TRBV3-2), the J call TRBJ1-2; 8 bases are shared with TRBD1. Germline CDR1 reads LGHDT; CDR2 reads YNNKEL (reference sequence). The CDR3 is 13 amino acids. V shed 2 bases, J shed 6 bases, and the junction held 2 bases outside the gene matches. The CDR3 sequence: CASSQTGGNGYTF. The DNA of the CDR3 is TGTGCCAGCAGCCAAACAGGGGGGAATGGCTACACCTTC.

This chain joins TRBV28 and TRBJ2-2; D gene uncertain. Germline lookup yields CDR1 MDHEN and CDR2 SYDVKM. V dropped 6 bases and J dropped 4 bases, with 9 bases sitting between them. The CDR3 extends over 13 amino acids. Here the CDR3 DNA reads TGTGCCAGCAGCCAGAGGCCCACCGGGGAGCTGTTTTTT. Translated: CASSQRPTGELFF.

The V and J genes are TRBV2 and TRBJ1-4; D uncertain. Germline V gene lookup returns CDR1 SNHLY and CDR2 FYNNEI. The CDR3 length is 14 residues. V shed 3 bases and J shed 5 bases, with 10 bases lying between them. The CDR3 DNA follows: TGTGCCAGCAGTGAGGTAACCGAGAATGAAAAACTGTTTTTT. This sequence encodes CASSEVTENEKLFF.

This sequence joins TRBV19 and TRBJ1-1; no reliable D call. The CDR3 consists of 14 residues. Per the germline V gene, CDR1 is LNHDA and CDR2 is SQIVND (reference sequence). V was shortened by 5 bases and J by 2 bases, with 12 bases between the two germline ends. The CDR3 region has the DNA TGTGCCAGTAGTGGGTGGGCAGCTAACACTGAAGCTTTCTTT. Translated: CASSGWAANTEAFF. The whole variable domain, remainder taken from reference TRBV19 and TRBJ1-1, is DGGITQSPKYLFRKEGQNVTLSCEQNLNHDAMYWYRQDPGQGLRLIYYSQIVNDFQKGDIAEGYSVSREKKESFPLTVTSAQKNPTAFYLCASSGWAANTEAFFGQGTRLTVV.

The rearrangement joins TRBV7-2 to TRBJ2-2; possible D gene TRBD1, 6 bases. The ends were cut back, 2 bases at V and 6 bases at J, with 19 bases in the middle. The CDR3 consists of 17 residues. Germline assignment: CDR1 SGHTA and CDR2 FQGNSA. The CDR3 sequence is CASSLRRVGACSGELFF. The CDR3 nucleotides read TGTGCCAGCAGCTTACGGCGGGTGGGGGCGTGCTCCGGGGAGCTGTTTTTT.

In this sample, this clone turned up a few times. The chain has TRBV3-1 (or the pseudogene TRBV3-2) and TRBJ2-7, with TRBD1 identical over 7 bases. Germline V CDR1 and CDR2: LGHDT, YNNKEL (reference sequence). After removal of 2 bases from V and 2 bases from J, the junction contained 6 bases not matched to a gene. The CDR3 is made up of 15 amino acids. Here the CDR3 DNA reads TGTGCCAGCAGCCAAAGGTGGGACAGAACCTACGAGCAGTACTTC. Translated: CASSQRWDRTYEQYF.

The chain uses TRBV4-1 and TRBJ2-7; TRBD1 matches 8 bases. The V gene's germline CDR1 is MGHRA and CDR2 YSYEKL. The CDR3 covers 17 residues. J lost 2 bases, V lost 0 bases, and 9 bases had no gene match. The CDR3 nucleotides read TGCGCCAGCAGCCAAGATCCCGGGACAGGATATCCCTACGAGCAGTACTTC. Its protein is CASSQDPGTGYPYEQYF.